These 24 T cell receptor beta chains were all obtained from the same sample, sequenced in a study of blood T cell repertoires in COVID-19. Assay used: immunoSEQ multiplex PCR; TCRdb lists only in-frame clones, some missing. The table records 130,000 or so clones, approximately 90% of them present only once. The sample taken for sequencing was peripheral blood. The receptor source for this set is a man aged 45-60 years with active or convalescent COVID-19.

The genes are TRBV19 and TRBJ1-4; D gene unclear. Trimming took 6 bases from V and 1 from J, leaving 9 bases between them. The germline V gene encodes CDR1 LNHDA and CDR2 SQIVND (reference sequence). This CDR3 has 14 residues. The CDR3 sequence: CASSRGRTNEKLFF. DNA for the CDR3: TGTGCCAGTAGCCGGGGTAGAACTAATGAAAAACTGTTTTTT.

This chain connects TRBV5-6 to TRBJ2-1; 9 bases are shared with TRBD2. Germline V CDR1 and CDR2: SGHDT, YYEEEE. After removal of 1 base from V and 10 bases from J, the junction contained 18 bases not matched to a gene. The CDR3 runs to 18 residues. The CDR3 sequence: CASSLRLAGEPLGWEQFF. The CDR3 region has the DNA TGTGCCAGCAGCTTGAGGTTAGCGGGAGAACCCCTCGGGTGGGAGCAGTTCTTC.

The V call is TRBV5-1, the J call TRBJ1-3, with a weak D call TRBD1 (5 bases). V was trimmed by 4 bases and J by 0 bases, leaving 14 bases between them. The CDR3 is 16 amino acids. Germline-derived CDR1 and CDR2 are SGHRS and YFSETQ. The CDR3 region has the DNA TGCGCCAGCAGCCGCGCGATGACAGACTCTGGAAACACCATATATTTT. This codes for CASSRAMTDSGNTIYF.

V usage is TRBV11-2 and J usage is TRBJ2-2, with a tentative D call TRBD2 (6 bases). V lost 4 bases and J lost 3, with 12 bases in between. Germline CDR1 is SGHAT and CDR2 is FQNNGV. The CDR3 spans 15 residues. The CDR3 DNA reads as TGTGCCAGCAGCTCCCGCGGGGCTGACACCGGGGAGCTGTTTTTT. Its translation is CASSSRGADTGELFF. Looking up the rest from reference TRBV11-2 and TRBJ2-2 gives the full variable domain: EAGVAQSPRYKIIEKRQSVAFWCNPISGHATLYWYQQILGQGPKLLIQFQNNGVVDDSQLPKDRFSAERLKGVDSTLKIQPAKLEDSAVYLCASSSRGADTGELFFGEGSRLTVL.

CDR3 coding DNA: TGCGCCAGCAGCTTGGAGGGACAGGGGGACGAGCAGTACTTC. It is translated as CASSLEGQGDEQYF. V gene TRBV5-1 combines with J gene TRBJ2-7; 11 bases are a match to TRBD1. Trimming cost V 0 bases and J 5 bases; bases outside gene matches: 1. Germline V gives CDR1 SGHRS, CDR2 YFSETQ. This CDR3 has 14 residues.

V and J are TRBV19 and TRBJ2-7, with 10 bases fitting TRBD1. The CDR3 extends over 14 amino acids. Trimming cost V 10 bases and J 6 bases; bases outside gene matches: 12. Looked up from germline, CDR1 is LNHDA and CDR2 is SQIVND (reference sequence). The CDR3 loop reads CATQSGQGVREQYF. The DNA for the CDR3 is TGTGCCACCCAATCCGGACAGGGGGTCCGCGAGCAGTACTTC.

The chain carries TRBV3-1 (or the pseudogene TRBV3-2) and TRBJ2-1, with D possibly being TRBD2 (6 bases). This CDR3 region has 13 residues. The germline gives CDR1 LGHDT, CDR2 YNNKEL (reference sequence). Trimming removed 0 bases from V and 11 bases from J, with 11 bases in between. The CDR3 region has the DNA TGTGCCAGCAGCCAAGATCGCGCGGGGCAGCAGTTCTTC. Protein sequence: CASSQDRAGQQFF.

The chain couples TRBV11-2 to TRBJ1-2; 8 bases map to TRBD1. The CDR3 is made up of 15 amino acids. The trim removed 3 bases at V and 3 bases at J, leaving 6 bases unmatched. Germline CDR1 and CDR2: SGHAT and FQNNGV. The CDR3 DNA reads TGTGCCAGCAGCTTTCTGGACAGGGTCGACTATGGCTACACCTTC. It encodes CASSFLDRVDYGYTF.

This sequence joins TRBV5-1 and TRBJ2-7; no firm D call. Between the trimmed V and J ends, which lost 7 bases and 4 bases, there was a span of 15 bases. This CDR3 region has 13 residues. Germline loops: CDR1 SGHRS, CDR2 YFSETQ. Here the CDR3 reads CASSLRGEYEQYF. CDR3 nucleotide sequence: TGCGCCAGCTCCCTTAGAGGAGAGTACGAGCAGTACTTC.

This rearrangement joins TRBV27 to TRBJ1-2; 7 positions agree with TRBD1. The germline V gene encodes CDR1 MNHEY and CDR2 SMNVEV (reference sequence). The CDR3 runs 17 residues. After removal of 5 bases from V and 2 bases from J, the junction contained 14 bases not matched to a gene. CDR3 residues: CASSPIPLRQGNYGYTF. In DNA form, the CDR3 reads TGTGCCAGCAGTCCCATCCCCCTTAGACAGGGAAACTATGGCTACACCTTC.

The chain joins TRBV5-1 to TRBJ2-6; tentative D call: TRBD1 (5 bases). Germline-derived CDR1 and CDR2 are SGHRS and YFSETQ. V was pared by 0 bases and J by 3 bases, with 13 bases between. The CDR3 is made up of 17 amino acids. Here the CDR3 DNA reads TGCGCCAGCAGCTTGGTAGGCAGGGCTATTGGGGCCAACGTCCTGACTTTC. This sequence encodes CASSLVGRAIGANVLTF.

This chain links TRBV23-1 with TRBJ2-7; D might be TRBD1 (6 bases). TRBV23-1 is marked as an open reading frame, function uncertain. V was cut by 6 bases and J by 6 bases, with 21 bases left in between. The CDR3 is made up of 15 amino acids. CDR3 region: CASSQVNCYRVEQYF. In DNA form, the CDR3 reads TGCGCCAGCAGCCAAGTCAATTGTTACAGGGTCGAGCAGTACTTC.

V is TRBV30 and J is TRBJ1-3, with D uncertain. CDR3 length equals 13 residues. The V and J ends lost 0 bases and 1 base respectively, with 4 bases between them. The germline V gene has CDR1 GTSNPN and CDR2 SVGIG (reference sequence). Here the CDR3 reads CAWSVLSGNTIYF. As DNA, the CDR3 is TGTGCCTGGAGTGTACTATCTGGAAACACCATATATTTT.

The rearrangement uses TRBV5-6 and TRBJ1-6; 9 bases align to TRBD1. The trim removed 4 bases at V and 10 bases at J, leaving 9 bases unmatched. The CDR3 is 15 amino acids. Germline CDR1 reads SGHDT; CDR2 reads YYEEEE. The CDR3 region is CASSPRGTGPSPLHF. The DNA for the CDR3 is TGTGCCAGCAGCCCGAGGGGGACAGGGCCATCACCCCTCCACTTT.

This CDR3 reads CATSDRTGGTEAFF. The CDR3 DNA reads as TGTGCCACCAGTGATAGGACAGGGGGCACTGAAGCTTTCTTT. V gene TRBV24-1 combines with J gene TRBJ1-1, with 10 bases fitting TRBD1. Germline lookup yields CDR1 KGHDR and CDR2 SFDVKD. The CDR3 contains 14 residues. V dropped 3 bases and J dropped 4; count of bases not matched to a gene: 1.

The genes are TRBV29-1 and TRBJ2-2; possible D gene TRBD1, 6 bases. This CDR3 spans 14 amino acids. Trimming left V 6 bases short and J 3 bases short, with 14 bases between. CDR1 SQVTM and CDR2 ANQGSEA come from the germline V gene. The CDR3 region has the DNA TGCAGCGTCCAGACGGACAGATACACCGGGGAGCTGTTTTTT. It translates to CSVQTDRYTGELFF.

This chain joins TRBV28 and TRBJ2-5, with 14 bases aligning to TRBD2. The V gene's germline CDR1 is MDHEN and CDR2 SYDVKM. CDR3 length: 16 amino acids. V was pared by 6 bases and J by 4 bases, with 7 bases of the junction left unmatched. The CDR3 loop reads CASSWGTSGSGETQYF. CDR3 bases: TGTGCCAGCAGCTGGGGGACTAGCGGGAGCGGAGAGACCCAGTACTTC.

The V and J genes are TRBV28 and TRBJ2-3; 7 bases map to TRBD1. The CDR3 length is 16 residues. Unmatched junction bases numbered 10, after V lost 7 bases and J lost 0 bases. CDR1 is MDHEN and CDR2 is SYDVKM in the germline V gene. The CDR3 here is CASKTGAGGSTDTQYF. CDR3 nucleotides: TGTGCCAGCAAAACAGGGGCCGGAGGAAGCACAGATACGCAGTATTTT. Looking up the rest from reference TRBV28 and TRBJ2-3 gives the full variable domain: DVKVTQSSRYLVKRTGEKVFLECVQDMDHENMFWYRQDPGLGLRLIYFSYDVKMKEKGDIPEGYSVSREKKERFSLILESASTNQTSMYLCASKTGAGGSTDTQYFGPGTRLTVL.

V is TRBV29-1 and J is TRBJ1-2, with TRBD1 matching over 8 bases. V lost 1 base and J lost 6; bases outside the gene matches: 10. Germline values: CDR1 SQVTM, CDR2 ANQGSEA. The CDR3 covers 15 residues. The CDR3 DNA sequence: TGCAGCGTTGAAGGAGGTGGACAGGGAAAGCATGGCTACACCTTC. Residues: CSVEGGGQGKHGYTF.

The chain is built from TRBV19 and TRBJ2-1; D is uncertain. Germline V gene lookup returns CDR1 LNHDA and CDR2 SQIVND (reference sequence). Between the trimmed V and J ends, which lost 10 bases and 0 bases, there was a span of 10 bases. The CDR3 has 13 residues. The CDR3, as DNA: TGTGCCACTGCCTTGAGCTCCTACAATGAGCAGTTCTTC. Residues: CATALSSYNEQFF.

The chain is built from TRBV19 and TRBJ1-1; maybe TRBD1 (5 bases). The length of the CDR3 is 13 residues. Germline values: CDR1 LNHDA, CDR2 SQIVND (reference sequence). The V end was cut by 4 bases, the J end by 10 bases, with 16 bases between. CDR3 protein: CASSTQTASPAFF. CDR3 sequence (DNA): TGTGCCAGTAGTACCCAGACAGCGTCGCCAGCTTTCTTT.

This clone appeared once. The J gene is TRBJ2-7, the V gene TRBV19; tentative D call: TRBD1 (6 bases). The CDR3 sequence is 14 residues long. Germline CDR1 reads LNHDA; CDR2 reads SQIVND (reference sequence). V lost 4 bases to trimming and J lost 2 bases, with 12 bases between them. CDR3 sequence (DNA): TGTGCCAGTAGTACTAGGGGGAAGACCTACGAGCAGTACTTC. The encoded protein is CASSTRGKTYEQYF.

V gene TRBV5-1 combines with J gene TRBJ2-2; D is perhaps TRBD1 (6 bases). V lost 0 bases to trimming and J lost 1 base, with 7 bases between them. CDR3 size: 15 residues. Germline V CDR1 and CDR2: SGHRS, YFSETQ. The CDR3 region is CASSLAQGNTGELFF. The CDR3, as DNA: TGCGCCAGCAGCTTGGCACAGGGGAACACCGGGGAGCTGTTTTTT. The full variable domain, rest sourced from reference TRBV5-1 and TRBJ2-2, is KAGVTQTPRYLIKTRGQQVTLSCSPISGHRSVSWYQQTPGQGLQFLFEYFSETQRNKGNFPGRFSGRQFSNSRSEMNVSTLELGDSALYLCASSLAQGNTGELFFGEGSRLTVL.

This clone was recorded once. The chain links TRBV2 to TRBJ2-3, with 8 bases aligning to TRBD1. CDR3 size: 15 residues. Germline values: CDR1 SNHLY, CDR2 FYNNEI. V dropped 3 bases and J dropped 1; count of bases not matched to a gene: 3. In DNA, the CDR3 is TGTGCCAGCAGTGACGTGGGACAGGGCACAGATACGCAGTATTTT. Encoded protein: CASSDVGQGTDTQYF.